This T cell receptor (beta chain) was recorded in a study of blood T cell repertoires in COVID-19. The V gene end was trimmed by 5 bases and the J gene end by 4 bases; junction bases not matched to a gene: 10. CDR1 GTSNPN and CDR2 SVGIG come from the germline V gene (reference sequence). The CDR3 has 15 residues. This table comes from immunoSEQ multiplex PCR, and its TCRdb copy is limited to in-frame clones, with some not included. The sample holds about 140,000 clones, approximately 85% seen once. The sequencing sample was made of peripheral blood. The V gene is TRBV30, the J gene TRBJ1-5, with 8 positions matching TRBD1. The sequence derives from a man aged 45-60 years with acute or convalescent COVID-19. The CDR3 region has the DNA TGTGCCTGGGACAGGGGTCGAAACGGTAATCAGCCCCAGCATTTT. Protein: CAWDRGRNGNQPQHF. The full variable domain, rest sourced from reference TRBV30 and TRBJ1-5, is SQTIHQWPATLVQPVGSPLSLECTVEGTSNPNLYWYRQAAGRGLQLLFYSVGIGQISSEVPQNLSASRPQDRQFILSSKKLLLSDSGFYLCAWDRGRNGNQPQHFGDGTRLSIL.